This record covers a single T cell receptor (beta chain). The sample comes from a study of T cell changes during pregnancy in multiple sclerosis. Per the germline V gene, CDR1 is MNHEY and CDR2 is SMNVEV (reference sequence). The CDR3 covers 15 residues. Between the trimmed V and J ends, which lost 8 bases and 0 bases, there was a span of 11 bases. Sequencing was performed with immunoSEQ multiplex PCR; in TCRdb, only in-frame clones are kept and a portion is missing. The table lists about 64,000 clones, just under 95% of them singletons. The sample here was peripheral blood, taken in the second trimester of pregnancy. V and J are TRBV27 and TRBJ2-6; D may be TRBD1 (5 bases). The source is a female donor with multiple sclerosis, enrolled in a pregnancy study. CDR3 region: CASRAGFSGANVLTF. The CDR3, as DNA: TGTGCCAGCCGGGCAGGGTTCTCTGGGGCCAACGTCCTGACTTTC. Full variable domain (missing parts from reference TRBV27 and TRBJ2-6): EAQVTQNPRYLITVTGKKLTVTCSQNMNHEYMSWYRQDPGLGLRQIYYSMNVEVTDKGDVPEGYKVSRKEKRNFPLILESPSPNQTSLYFCASRAGFSGANVLTFGAGSRLTVL.